This T cell receptor beta chain emerged from a study of early T cells in non-severe SARS-CoV-2 infection. Broader study findings: VDJdb matches were skewed toward anti-spike CD8 T cell responses.

From the 5' RACE reads, TCRdb called clonotypes with MiXCR, one entry per CDR3 protein. This table has tens of thousands of distinct CDR3 sequences, 8.7% appearing once. Of note for this clonotype: Its antigen is still unknown.

Trimming removed 4 bases at V and 6 bases at J, with 18 bases between. This CDR3 contains 14 residues. Germline CDR1 and CDR2: SQVTM and ANQGSEA. This rearrangement joins TRBV29-1 to TRBJ1-1; a possible D gene is TRBD1 (5 bases). Sequencing was performed on whole blood, taken at baseline. The sequence was collected from an adult who was a healthcare worker with PCR-confirmed SARS-CoV-2 infection or an uninfected control (not recorded which). CDR3 sequence reads: CSVGTPRGGAEAFF. The CDR3 region has the DNA TGCAGCGTTGGGACTCCGAGGGGCGGGGCTGAAGCTTTCTTT.